Listed below are T cell receptor beta chains from one sample, sequenced in a study of Ad26.COV2.S vaccination and SARS-CoV-2 variants. Assay used: immunoSEQ multiplex PCR; TCRdb lists only in-frame clones, some missing. The sample has about 480,000 clones, around nine tenths seen once. The sequencing here drew on peripheral blood, taken in a trial of Ad26.COV2.S vaccine versus placebo. The receptors derive from a person between 18 and 65 years old who received the Ad26.COV2.S COVID-19 vaccine or a placebo. Both conserved end residues are part of each CDR3. Fields, in order: CDR3 DNA, CDR3 protein, clone size, D gene, J gene, V gene. D genes are given only for firm matches. Rows may omit the clone size; those that give it use once, few, many or a size class.

TGTGCCAGTACCACCGAGGTCGGGGAGAGAAATGAAAAACTGTTTTTT CASTTEVGERNEKLFF . . TRBJ1-4 TRBV19
TGTGCCAGCAGCTTGGTGGCTAGGGACAATGAGCAGTTCTTC CASSLVARDNEQFF . . TRBJ2-1 TRBV5-4
TGTGCCAGCAGCCCTGTCCGAGGGGCCTACAATGAGCAGTTCTTC CASSPVRGAYNEQFF . . TRBJ2-1 TRBV5-8
TGTGCCAGCAGTGCCGGGCGGCTAGCGGAAAACACCGGGGAGCTGTTTTTT CASSAGRLAENTGELFF . TRBD2 TRBJ2-2 TRBV6-1
TGTGCCAGCACCCGGACAGGGGGTTTCTCAAGGAACACTGAAGCTTTCTTT CASTRTGGFSRNTEAFF . TRBD1 TRBJ1-1 TRBV27
TGTGCCAGCAGCCTAAACAGGATCTCCTACGAGCAGTACTTC CASSLNRISYEQYF many . TRBJ2-7 TRBV11-2
TGTGCCAGCAGCGGGCAGGGTTACGAGCAGTACTTC CASSGQGYEQYF . . TRBJ2-7 TRBV9
TGTGCCACCAACGACGCGGAACTATGGCAAGAGACCCAGTACTTC CATNDAELWQETQYF . . TRBJ2-5 TRBV28
TGCGCCAGCAGCTGGACTAGCGGGATGGAGACCCAGTACTTC CASSWTSGMETQYF . TRBD2 TRBJ2-5 TRBV5-1
TGTGCCTGTTCCGTATTGTACGAGCAGTACTTC CACSVLYEQYF . . TRBJ2-7 TRBV30
TGTGCCAGCAGTAGTCAGGGGGTAATCAATCAGCCCCAGCATTTT CASSSQGVINQPQHF . TRBD1 TRBJ1-5 TRBV28
TGTGCCAGCAGTTTTTCAGGGAGGAACACTGAAGCTTTCTTT CASSFSGRNTEAFF . . TRBJ1-1 TRBV28
TGTGCCAGCAGCTTAGCATCCAATGAGCAGTTCTTC CASSLASNEQFF . . TRBJ2-1 TRBV11-2
TGCGCCAGCAGCTTGGTTAGCGGGAGCCCGTGGGGCGAGCAGTACTTC CASSLVSGSPWGEQYF . TRBD2 TRBJ2-7 TRBV5-1
TGTGCCAGCAGCCAAGGGCCGGGTTGGGAGACCCAGTACTTC CASSQGPGWETQYF . . TRBJ2-5 TRBV4-2
TGTGCCAGCAGCTTAAAACCCCCAGGGGCCGGGGAGCTGTTTTTT CASSLKPPGAGELFF . . TRBJ2-2 TRBV7-3
TGTGCCAGTACCGGGACGGATACTATGAACACTGAAGCTTTCTTT CASTGTDTMNTEAFF . . TRBJ1-1 TRBV19
TGTGCCAGCAGCTCGTATTTCTCCCTTTCGGGACAGGGTTTGTCCCTCCACTTT CASSSYFSLSGQGLSLHF . TRBD1 TRBJ1-6 TRBV7-8
TGTGCCACTAGGGCGGCTTCAAACACCGGGGAGCTGTTTTTT CATRAASNTGELFF . . TRBJ2-2 TRBV28
TGTGCCACCAGCCCCGGGTCAATAGGAAGGCAAGAGACCCAGTACTTC CATSPGSIGRQETQYF . . TRBJ2-5 TRBV24-1
TGTGCCAGCAGCGAAGGGACGCACAGCAATCAGCCCCAGCATTTT CASSEGTHSNQPQHF . . TRBJ1-5 TRBV28
TGTGCCAGCAGCTTAGACGGGCGCGAGCAAGAGACCCAGTACTTC CASSLDGREQETQYF . . TRBJ2-5 TRBV7-2
TGTGCCAGCAGTCCAGAAACCACCGTTAGTGAAAAACTGTTTTTT CASSPETTVSEKLFF once . TRBJ1-4 TRBV28
TGTGCCAGCAGTTTGACAGGGGCAAGCAATCAGCCCCAGCATTTT CASSLTGASNQPQHF . TRBD1 TRBJ1-5 TRBV28
TGTGCCAGCAGTATAGGGGTAACTAGCGGGAGCAATGAGCAGTTCTTC CASSIGVTSGSNEQFF . TRBD2 TRBJ2-1 TRBV11-1
TGTGCTAGCAGCGCGGGACTAGCGGGAGGGGACAATGAGCAGTTCTTC CASSAGLAGGDNEQFF . TRBD2 TRBJ2-1 TRBV7-7
TGTGCCAGCAGCACGACAGGGGCCGTACAGACCCAGTACTTC CASSTTGAVQTQYF once TRBD1 TRBJ2-5 TRBV7-2
TGTGCCAGTAGTATAGTTTGGGACACAGATACGCAGTATTTT CASSIVWDTDTQYF . . TRBJ2-3 TRBV19
TGTGCCAGCAGCAGGGTGCGTGGGTACAATGAGCAGTTCTTC CASSRVRGYNEQFF . . TRBJ2-1 TRBV13
TGTGCCAGCAGCTTCTCCTCCCTAATCACAGATACGCAGTATTTT CASSFSSLITDTQYF . . TRBJ2-3 TRBV9
TGTGCCAGCAGCTTAGCCGCCAGGAATACAGATACGCAGTATTTT CASSLAARNTDTQYF once . TRBJ2-3 TRBV11-1
TGTGCCAGCAGTTTACTACAGGGCCATGGCTACACCTTC CASSLLQGHGYTF . . TRBJ1-2 TRBV12-3/TRBV12-4
TGTGCCAGCGGGTCAGGGTTAGGGAATGAGCAGTTCTTC CASGSGLGNEQFF many . TRBJ2-1 TRBV6-5
TGTGCCAGCAGCCCGCAGGGGGCGGCTGGAAACACCATATATTTT CASSPQGAAGNTIYF . TRBD1 TRBJ1-3 TRBV3-1/TRBV3-2
TGTGCCAGCAGTTCCAGGGGGAACTATGGCTACACCTTC CASSSRGNYGYTF . TRBD1 TRBJ1-2 TRBV28
TGTGCCAGCTCACCAGGGGGCAGCACAGATACGCAGTATTTT CASSPGGSTDTQYF . . TRBJ2-3 TRBV18
TGCGCCAGCAGCCCGGACAGCCTCACAGATACGCAGTATTTT CASSPDSLTDTQYF . . TRBJ2-3 TRBV5-1
TGTGCCAGCAGCCCAGCGGGGGGAGATACGCAGTATTTT CASSPAGGDTQYF . TRBD2 TRBJ2-3 TRBV7-9
TGTGCCAGCAGCGCAGCCGGAGCTAGGGGTGAGCAGTTCTTC CASSAAGARGEQFF . . TRBJ2-1 TRBV5-5
TGCGCCAGCAGCAAAGCGGACAGGGGGCTTGAATCACCCCTCCACTTT CASSKADRGLESPLHF few TRBD1 TRBJ1-6 TRBV5-1
TGTGCCAGCAGGCCATTTGTTCTAGCGGGAGATAGGTCCTACGAGCAGTACTTC CASRPFVLAGDRSYEQYF few TRBD2 TRBJ2-7 TRBV27
TGTGCCAGCAGGCACCAGGGGATCAATCAGCCCCAGCATTTT CASRHQGINQPQHF . . TRBJ1-5 TRBV2
TGTGCCAGCAGCTTAGCTTTTTCAGACGAAGCTTTCTTT CASSLAFSDEAFF . . TRBJ1-1 TRBV7-2
TGTGCCAGCCGTCCCGGGGGGGTCTACGAGCAGTACTTC CASRPGGVYEQYF . TRBD2 TRBJ2-7 TRBV6-5
TGTGCCAGCAGACTAGGGGGAGCACGGAACACTGAAGCTTTCTTT CASRLGGARNTEAFF once . TRBJ1-1 TRBV28
TGTGCCAGCAGCTCAGCAGGGAGCAATCAGCCCCAGCATTTT CASSSAGSNQPQHF . . TRBJ1-5 TRBV28
TGTGCCAGCACCGGGGACCCCAACGAGCAGTACTTC CASTGDPNEQYF . . TRBJ2-7 TRBV28